These 9 T cell receptor beta chains share one sample of origin, sequenced in a study of cytomegalovirus exposure and HLA in healthy donors. PCR used 60 Vbeta primers and 13 Jbeta primers. Sequencing was performed with immunoSEQ multiplex PCR; in TCRdb, only in-frame clones are kept and a portion is missing. The data contain 100,000 to 150,000 clones, around 70% of them singletons. The sequenced sample consisted of PBMCs. These receptors originate from a human donor in good health.

This rearrangement joins TRBV6-5 to TRBJ2-7; 11 bases match TRBD2. Trimming removed 6 bases from V and 0 bases from J; junction bases left unmatched: 1. The CDR3 runs 14 residues. Germline loops: CDR1 MNHEY, CDR2 SVGAGI. CDR3: CASSGLAGSYEQYF. DNA of the CDR3: TGTGCCAGCAGCGGACTAGCGGGCTCCTACGAGCAGTACTTC.

In this sample, this clone turned up once. At one end the junction does not follow the germline gene, possibly because of a read error. The V and J genes are TRBV7-9 and TRBJ1-6, with D unclear. This CDR3 region has 18 residues. The V gene's germline CDR1 is SEHNR and CDR2 FQNEAQ (reference sequence). CDR3 nucleotide sequence: TGTTCCAGCAGCCATGTCGTGGCATCGTACTCCTATAATTCACCCCTCCACTTT. Translation: CSSSHVVASYSYNSPLHF.

This clone was counted only a few times. This chain connects TRBV5-1 to TRBJ2-2; 7 bases fit TRBD1. V shed 4 bases and J 3 bases; nucleotides not matched to a gene: 9. The germline gives CDR1 SGHRS, CDR2 YFSETQ. The CDR3 contains 16 residues. CDR3 protein: CASSPGPTGDTGELFF. For the CDR3, the DNA is TGCGCCAGCAGCCCTGGCCCCACAGGGGACACCGGGGAGCTGTTTTTT.

The gene calls are TRBV19 and TRBJ1-1; maybe TRBD1 (6 bases). CDR3 length equals 14 residues. V was trimmed by 5 bases and J by 1 base, leaving 11 bases between them. Germline assignment: CDR1 LNHDA and CDR2 SQIVND (reference sequence). CDR3 sequence: CASSPRGENTEAFF. As DNA, the CDR3 is TGTGCCAGTAGTCCCAGGGGCGAGAACACTGAAGCTTTCTTT.

This clone was recorded a few times. The chain uses TRBV10-3 and TRBJ2-1; D is unclear. The germline V gene has CDR1 ENHRY and CDR2 SYGVKD. The CDR3 has 12 amino acids. Trimming took off 4 bases at V and 7 bases at J, with 8 bases between the two ends. CDR3: CAISGAGNEQFF. CDR3 nucleotides: TGTGCCATCAGTGGGGCAGGTAATGAGCAGTTCTTC.

The CDR3 coding sequence is TGTGCCAGCAGTTACTCGCGTGGCTACACCTTC. Its protein product is CASSYSRGYTF. The chain employs TRBV6-6 and TRBJ1-2; D gene uncertain. This CDR3 spans 11 amino acids. V gave up 0 bases and J gave up 7 bases, with 3 bases separating them. Germline V CDR1 and CDR2: MNHNY, SVGAGI (reference sequence).

This rearrangement joins TRBV27 to TRBJ2-7; 7 nucleotides align to TRBD2. V shed 0 bases and J 5 bases; nucleotides not matched to a gene: 7. Germline values: CDR1 MNHEY, CDR2 SMNVEV (reference sequence). The CDR3 runs 15 residues. The CDR3 is CASSLSGGIGNEQYF. For the CDR3, the DNA is TGTGCCAGCAGTTTATCGGGGGGGATAGGAAACGAGCAGTACTTC.

The chain combines TRBV6-1 with TRBJ2-7; TRBD2 matches 9 bases. Germline assignment: CDR1 MNHNS and CDR2 SASEGT. CDR3 length: 14 amino acids. Unmatched junction bases numbered 6, after V lost 5 bases and J lost 4 bases. For the CDR3, the DNA is TGTGCCAGCAGTTCCCTAGCGGGATTTTACGAGCAGTACTTC. As protein: CASSSLAGFYEQYF.

This clone was recorded only once. The chain couples TRBV6-1 to TRBJ2-2; D is possibly TRBD2 (5 bases). V gave up 3 bases and J gave up 4 bases, with 12 bases separating them. The CDR3 has 15 residues. Germline V gene data show CDR1 as MNHNS and CDR2 as SASEGT. DNA for the CDR3: TGTGCCAGCAGTGATCGGGGATTTGGCACCGGGGAGCTGTTTTTT. This encodes CASSDRGFGTGELFF.